One and the same sample provided the 9 T cell receptor beta chains below, sequenced in a study of blood T cell repertoires in COVID-19. Using immunoSEQ multiplex PCR, the repertoire was profiled, and TCRdb retains in-frame clones only, with some absent. The table lists approximately 100,000 clones, 75% to 85% of them singletons. The material sequenced was peripheral blood. The origin of the receptors is a man in his fifties or sixties with acute or convalescent COVID-19.

The chain uses TRBV10-3 and TRBJ2-3; 9 bases are shared with TRBD1. The ends lost 10 bases at V and 2 bases at J; junction bases unmatched: 7. The length of the CDR3 is 14 residues. Looked up from germline, CDR1 is ENHRY and CDR2 is SYGVKD. CDR3 region: CATAGTGFTDTQYF. CDR3 sequence (DNA): TGTGCCACCGCCGGGACAGGGTTCACAGATACGCAGTATTTT.

The chain is built from TRBV11-2 and TRBJ2-3; 8 bases match TRBD2. J gave up 6 bases and V 4 bases, and 9 bases lay outside the gene matches. CDR1 and CDR2 from the germline V gene are SGHAT and FQNNGV. The CDR3 covers 15 residues. CDR3 DNA: TGTGCCAGCAGCTCAGCGGGGGCCCCGCGGGATACGCAGTATTTT. Encoded protein: CASSSAGAPRDTQYF.

The chain couples TRBV2 to TRBJ2-2, with TRBD2 identical over 10 bases. With 6 bases clipped from V and 6 bases from J, the junction kept 7 bases outside the gene matches. From germline, CDR1 is SNHLY and CDR2 FYNNEI. The CDR3 consists of 15 residues. This chain's CDR3 is CASSASGSPAGELFF. Written as DNA, the CDR3 is TGTGCCAGCAGCGCTAGCGGGAGCCCCGCCGGGGAGCTGTTTTTT.

This rearrangement joins TRBV9 to TRBJ1-3; 7 bases line up with TRBD1. Germline V lookup: CDR1 SGDLS, CDR2 YYNGEE. After removal of 4 bases from V and 0 bases from J, the junction contained 4 bases not matched to a gene. There are 15 residues in the CDR3. The CDR3 DNA reads TGTGCCAGCAGCTCGACAGGGTTCTCTGGAAACACCATATATTTT. It translates to CASSSTGFSGNTIYF.

With regard to this clone: Mismatch with germline at one junction end may stem from a read error. This sequence joins TRBV23-1 and TRBJ2-1, with no clear D. TRBV23-1 is treated as an ORF (open reading frame) with a function not yet certain. CDR3 length: 11 residues. In DNA, the CDR3 is TGCCCCAGGAGCGATTACAATGAGCAGTTCTTC. Translating gives CPRSDYNEQFF.

This clone was recorded once. This chain links TRBV5-1 with TRBJ2-7; 8 nucleotides match TRBD1. The V segment lost 4 bases and the J segment 0 bases; nucleotides outside the gene matches: 3. Germline V gene lookup returns CDR1 SGHRS and CDR2 YFSETQ. This CDR3 has 14 residues. The CDR3 loop reads CASSGTGFSYEQYF. In nucleotides, the CDR3 is TGCGCCAGCAGCGGGACAGGTTTCTCCTACGAGCAGTACTTC.

The rearrangement joins TRBV10-3 to TRBJ2-7; 14 bases line up with TRBD2. The CDR3 sequence is 13 residues long. The germline gives CDR1 ENHRY, CDR2 SYGVKD. V was pared by 10 bases and J by 6 bases, with 5 bases of the junction left unmatched. The CDR3: CATGTSGRGEQYF. CDR3 coding DNA: TGTGCCACCGGGACTAGCGGGAGAGGCGAGCAGTACTTC.

This clone was found once. The CDR3 sequence is CASSANLAGVSGELFF. The CDR3 region has the DNA TGTGCCAGCAGCGCAAATCTAGCGGGGGTCAGCGGGGAGCTGTTTTTT. The chain carries TRBV11-2 and TRBJ2-2, with 10 bases matching TRBD2. This CDR3 contains 16 residues. Per germline, CDR1 SGHAT and CDR2 FQNNGV. Unmatched junction bases numbered 10, after V lost 5 bases and J lost 7 bases.

This clone appeared once. The chain recombines TRBV15 with TRBJ2-4; 7 nucleotides agree with TRBD2. Trimming removed 1 base from V and 0 bases from J; junction bases left unmatched: 3. The CDR3 is made up of 16 amino acids. Germline loops: CDR1 LNHNV, CDR2 YYDKDF (reference sequence). CDR3 in amino acids: CATSRGGGTAKNIQYF. The CDR3, as DNA: TGTGCCACCAGCAGAGGGGGGGGGACAGCCAAAAACATTCAGTACTTC.